These T cell receptor beta chains were read from a single sample in a study of cytomegalovirus exposure and HLA in healthy donors. The table came from immunoSEQ multiplex PCR; TCRdb's copy has only in-frame clones and leaves some out. The table includes 150,000 or so clones, approximately 80% detected once. Material for sequencing was PBMCs. Receptors originate from a woman between 40 and 55 years old in good health and CMV-seronegative. Each CDR3 is given with its conserved first and last residue. Each record gives: J gene, clone size, D gene, V gene, CDR3 length, CDR3 DNA, CDR3 protein. The D gene is left open where the match is weak. Clone size is given for some rows only: seen once, a few or many times, or a class if the clone is expanded.

J: TRBJ2-7; size: -; D: TRBD1; V: TRBV10-3; length: 15; DNA: TGTGCCATCAGCCCCGGGACAGGGGGCTTTTACGAGCAGTACTTC; CDR3: CAISPGTGGFYEQYF
J: TRBJ2-7; size: -; D: -; V: TRBV7-9; length: 16; DNA: TGTGCCAGCAGCTACGAAAATCGCGGCTATCAAAGGGAGCAGTACTTC; CDR3: CASSYENRGYQREQYF
J: TRBJ2-6; size: -; D: -; V: TRBV19; length: 14; DNA: TGTGCCAGTAGTATCCCGTCTGGGGCCAACGTCCTGACTTTC; CDR3: CASSIPSGANVLTF
J: TRBJ2-7; size: -; D: -; V: TRBV18; length: 14; DNA: TGTGCCAGCTCAACATCCGGGACTGACCACGAGCAGTACTTC; CDR3: CASSTSGTDHEQYF
J: TRBJ1-2; size: -; D: TRBD1; V: TRBV5-1; length: 14; DNA: TGCGCCAGCAGCTTGGGGACAGGAGAATATGGCTACACCTTC; CDR3: CASSLGTGEYGYTF
J: TRBJ2-7; size: -; D: TRBD2; V: TRBV5-6; length: 16; DNA: TGTGCCAGCAGCTTGGTACGGGGGGTTAGCACCTACGAGCAGTACTTC; CDR3: CASSLVRGVSTYEQYF
J: TRBJ2-3; size: -; D: -; V: TRBV2; length: 15; DNA: TGTGCCAGCAGCCCGGGACTTATTAGCACAGATACGCAGTATTTT; CDR3: CASSPGLISTDTQYF
J: TRBJ1-1; size: -; D: -; V: TRBV28; length: 15; DNA: TGTGCCAGCATCACGCAGCGGGACAAGTACACTGAAGCTTTCTTT; CDR3: CASITQRDKYTEAFF
J: TRBJ1-6; size: -; D: -; V: TRBV6-1; length: 14; DNA: TGTGCCAGCAGTGATCCCCGGGGAGGGTCACCCCTCCACTTT; CDR3: CASSDPRGGSPLHF
J: TRBJ1-5; size: -; D: -; V: TRBV2; length: 13; DNA: TGTGCCAGCAGCAGGAATAGCAATCAGCCCCAGCATTTT; CDR3: CASSRNSNQPQHF
J: TRBJ2-1; size: -; D: -; V: TRBV9; length: 16; DNA: TGTGCCAGCAGCATATTCGGACTCAACCGATACAATGAGCAGTTCTTC; CDR3: CASSIFGLNRYNEQFF
J: TRBJ1-2; size: once; D: -; V: TRBV19; length: 14; DNA: TGTGCCAGTAGTATAGGAGGCGGGGACTATGGCTACACCTTC; CDR3: CASSIGGGDYGYTF
J: TRBJ2-3; size: -; D: -; V: TRBV28; length: 13; DNA: TGTGCCAGCAGTTCCGGACAGTTAGATACGCAGTATTTT; CDR3: CASSSGQLDTQYF
J: TRBJ1-2; size: once; D: -; V: TRBV2; length: 13; DNA: TGTGCCAGCAACGCGGGGGTTAACTATGGCTACACCTTC; CDR3: CASNAGVNYGYTF
J: TRBJ1-1; size: once; D: -; V: TRBV7-2; length: 11; DNA: TGTGCCAGCAGCTCGGGACTTTCAGCTTTCTTT; CDR3: CASSSGLSAFF
J: TRBJ2-3; size: -; D: TRBD2; V: TRBV28; length: 18; DNA: TGTGCCAGCAGCCCCGGGACTAGCGGGAGGGCCCGGGCAGATACGCAGTATTTT; CDR3: CASSPGTSGRARADTQYF
J: TRBJ1-3; size: -; D: TRBD1; V: TRBV19; length: 16; DNA: TGTGCCAGTAGCACCGGGACAGCCTACTCTGGAAACACCATATATTTT; CDR3: CASSTGTAYSGNTIYF